This TCR beta chain was profiled in a study of T cell clusters in autoimmune cytopenias. Some 39,000 genome equivalents of blood DNA were amplified for TRB. The CDR3 is 14 residues long. Germline V gene sequence: CDR1 PRHDT, CDR2 FYEKMQ (reference sequence). TRB rearrangements were amplified by touch-down multiplex PCR with mixed TRB-A/B primers. TCRdb re-called the multiplex PCR reads, yielding one record per CDR3 amino acid sequence without DNA. This sample's table reports 6,000 to 9,500 distinct CDR3 sequences. In terms of frequency, this clonotype is medium-sized. Sequenced sample: peripheral blood. The chain joins TRBV13 to TRBJ2-2; the TRBD1 assignment by TCRdb is unverifiable without DNA. The TCR sequence derives from a human donor with an autoimmune cytopenia or autoimmune hepatitis (not recorded which). CDR3 protein: CASSLLGGTGELFF.